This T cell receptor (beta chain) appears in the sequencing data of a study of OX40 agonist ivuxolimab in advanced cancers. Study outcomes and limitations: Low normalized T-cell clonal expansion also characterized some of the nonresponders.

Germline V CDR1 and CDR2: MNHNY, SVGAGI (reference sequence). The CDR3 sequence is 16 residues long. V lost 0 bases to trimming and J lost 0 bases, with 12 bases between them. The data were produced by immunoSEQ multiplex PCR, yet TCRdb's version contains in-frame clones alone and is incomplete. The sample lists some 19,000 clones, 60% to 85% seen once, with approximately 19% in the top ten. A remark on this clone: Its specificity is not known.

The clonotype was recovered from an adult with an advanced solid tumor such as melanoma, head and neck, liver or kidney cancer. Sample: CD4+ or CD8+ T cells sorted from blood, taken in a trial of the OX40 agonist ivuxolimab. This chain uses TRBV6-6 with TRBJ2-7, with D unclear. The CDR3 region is CASSYSISVSSYEQYF. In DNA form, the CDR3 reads TGTGCCAGCAGTTACTCGATTTCAGTCTCCTCCTACGAGCAGTACTTC.